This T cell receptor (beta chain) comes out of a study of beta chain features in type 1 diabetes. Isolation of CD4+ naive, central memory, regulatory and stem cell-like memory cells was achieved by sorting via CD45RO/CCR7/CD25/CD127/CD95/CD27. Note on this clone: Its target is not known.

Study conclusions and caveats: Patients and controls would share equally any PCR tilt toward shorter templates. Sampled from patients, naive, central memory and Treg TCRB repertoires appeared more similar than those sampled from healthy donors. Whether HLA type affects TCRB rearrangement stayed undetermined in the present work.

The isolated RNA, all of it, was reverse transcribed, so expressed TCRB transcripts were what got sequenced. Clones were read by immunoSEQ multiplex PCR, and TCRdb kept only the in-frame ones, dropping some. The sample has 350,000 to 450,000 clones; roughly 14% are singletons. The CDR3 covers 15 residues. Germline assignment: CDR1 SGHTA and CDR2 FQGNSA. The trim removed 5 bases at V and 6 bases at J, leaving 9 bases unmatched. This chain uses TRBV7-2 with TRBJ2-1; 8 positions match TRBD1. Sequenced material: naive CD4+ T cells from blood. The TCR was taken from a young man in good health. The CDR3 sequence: CASSGRTGLGNEQFF. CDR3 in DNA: TGTGCCAGCAGCGGACGGACAGGGCTAGGCAATGAGCAGTTCTTC. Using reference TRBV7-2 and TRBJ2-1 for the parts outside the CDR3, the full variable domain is GAGVSQSPSNKVTEKGKDVELRCDPISGHTALYWYRQSLGQGLEFLIYFQGNSAPDKSGLPSDRFSAERTGGSVSTLTIQRTQQEDSAVYLCASSGRTGLGNEQFFGPGTRLTVL.